This T cell receptor beta chain stems from a study of blood T cell repertoires in COVID-19. The CDR3 consists of 14 residues. Trimming shortened V by 4 bases and J by 4 bases, and 12 bases separated the two germline ends. Germline-derived CDR1 and CDR2 are SGDLS and YYNGEE. The data were produced by immunoSEQ multiplex PCR, yet TCRdb's version contains in-frame clones alone and is incomplete. The sample yields 350,000 to 450,000 clones, more than 85% seen once. The receptor was isolated from a human donor in a cohort sampled during active COVID-19. The sample comprised peripheral blood. V usage is TRBV9 and J usage is TRBJ2-1; D is possibly TRBD2 (5 bases). This chain's CDR3 is CASSQAGRYNEQFF. Written as DNA, the CDR3 is TGTGCCAGCAGCCAGGCGGGCCGATACAATGAGCAGTTCTTC.